The subject of this entry is one T cell receptor (beta chain). Its antigen is still unknown. These data are taken from a study of CD8 T cells in ankylosing spondylitis. The study's findings and limits: Ankylosing spondylitis blood seemed to carry a telltale TCR beta motif made of eight or nine highly homologous variants. Relatively scarce in peripheral blood, disease-linked clones were CD8+. Clones tied to disease were said to be significantly enriched in matched ankylosing spondylitis synovial fluid.

TCRdb redid the calling of the 5' RACE reads with MiXCR, one entry per CDR3 protein. The table lists almost 250,000 distinct CDR3 sequences, roughly 32% of them singletons, with approximately 4.6% in the top ten. Germline V gene data show CDR1 as SGHTA and CDR2 as FQGNSA. The germline V and J ends were trimmed by 2 bases and 0 bases, with 9 bases remaining between them. The CDR3 has 15 residues. The gene calls are TRBV7-2 and TRBJ2-3; D ambiguous. This clonotype originated in a male donor with ankylosing spondylitis or in good health (not recorded which). Material: blood, either unsorted or a sorted T cell fraction (not recorded which). The CDR3 coding sequence is TGTGCCAGCAGCTTATTGGGATGGAGCACAGATACGCAGTATTTT. Residues: CASSLLGWSTDTQYF.